This T cell receptor (beta chain) was identified during a study of blood T cell repertoires in COVID-19 (dated by TCRdb to the early 2020s). Regarding the study in general: Samples from collaborators originated in the United States, Italy and Spain and spanned both the acute and convalescent phases of COVID-19. The material from the prospective study consisted of cDNA or gDNA derived from T cells, B-cell-depleted T cells, or PBMCs. Deeply sampled blood TCRbeta repertoires from subjects exposed to, actively infected with, or recovered from COVID-19 were included in the dataset. The repertoires were made available in a free public database intended to serve as a resource for research on the immune response to SARS-CoV-2. Samples came from the ongoing ImmuneRACE study (first 160 participants) plus 1,254 subjects from 6 global collaborators. The sample metadata nearly always contained a de-identified subject ID, COVID-19 status, age in years and sex. Where available, HLA class I and class II types were obtained from metadata supplied by the sample provider rather than from assay-based typing. General conclusions and limits of the study: The amount of clinical and demographic metadata varied by source and participant and was provided uncurated.

Collaborating institutions collected whole blood in K2EDTA tubes following their own protocols. For TCRbeta analysis, collaborators shipped samples in one of three forms: frozen whole blood, isolated PBMCs, or DNA extracted from either of those sample types. The immunoSEQ Assay, a bias-controlled multiplex PCR, was used to amplify TCRbeta CDR3 regions from genomic DNA. The source study handled its data this way. The number of nucleated cells in each sample was estimated by amplification of reference gene primers within the assay. To quantify the absolute abundance of each unique TCRbeta CDR3 rearrangement, sequence reads were collapsed and filtered. For each sample, productive Simpson clonality was calculated as the square root of Simpson's diversity index across productive rearrangements. TCRdb holds this immuneACCESS table with in-frame rearrangements only. Some clones are missing; in checked studies, unresolved V genes explain under half, and the rest has no known cause. Clone size and V and J calls were adopted from that table, with D and trimming inferred from the DNA. The sample table shows tens of thousands of clones, and 75% to 90% are seen once. 4% to 6% of the sample lies in the top ten.

According to the germline V gene (reference sequence), CDR1 reads LNHDA and CDR2 reads SQIVND. V has 8 bases trimmed and J has 2 bases trimmed; junction bases matching no gene number 3. From its cysteine to its phenylalanine, the CDR3 spans 14 amino acids. Left in the record is the CDR3 DNA by itself, 42 bases read in frame from the first base. Notes on this clone: Which antigen it targets is not known. No base quality information exists; no much larger clone differs at one position. Other nucleotide sequences from this sample produce the same CDR3.

This chain joins TRBV19 to TRBJ1-5; 10 nucleotides in the junction match TRBD1. The sequencing sample was made of peripheral blood. The source of this sequence is a woman aged 65 to 85 with acute or convalescent COVID-19. The nucleotide sequence reads TGTGCCAGTTCCGGGACAGGGGGCAATCAGCCCCAGCATTTT. Its protein product is CASSGTGGNQPQHF. Joined to the reference TRBV19 and TRBJ1-5 proteins, this CDR3 gives the full variable domain: DGGITQSPKYLFRKEGQNVTLSCEQNLNHDAMYWYRQDPGQGLRLIYYSQIVNDFQKGDIAEGYSVSREKKESFPLTVTSAQKNPTAFYLCASSGTGGNQPQHFGDGTRLSIL.